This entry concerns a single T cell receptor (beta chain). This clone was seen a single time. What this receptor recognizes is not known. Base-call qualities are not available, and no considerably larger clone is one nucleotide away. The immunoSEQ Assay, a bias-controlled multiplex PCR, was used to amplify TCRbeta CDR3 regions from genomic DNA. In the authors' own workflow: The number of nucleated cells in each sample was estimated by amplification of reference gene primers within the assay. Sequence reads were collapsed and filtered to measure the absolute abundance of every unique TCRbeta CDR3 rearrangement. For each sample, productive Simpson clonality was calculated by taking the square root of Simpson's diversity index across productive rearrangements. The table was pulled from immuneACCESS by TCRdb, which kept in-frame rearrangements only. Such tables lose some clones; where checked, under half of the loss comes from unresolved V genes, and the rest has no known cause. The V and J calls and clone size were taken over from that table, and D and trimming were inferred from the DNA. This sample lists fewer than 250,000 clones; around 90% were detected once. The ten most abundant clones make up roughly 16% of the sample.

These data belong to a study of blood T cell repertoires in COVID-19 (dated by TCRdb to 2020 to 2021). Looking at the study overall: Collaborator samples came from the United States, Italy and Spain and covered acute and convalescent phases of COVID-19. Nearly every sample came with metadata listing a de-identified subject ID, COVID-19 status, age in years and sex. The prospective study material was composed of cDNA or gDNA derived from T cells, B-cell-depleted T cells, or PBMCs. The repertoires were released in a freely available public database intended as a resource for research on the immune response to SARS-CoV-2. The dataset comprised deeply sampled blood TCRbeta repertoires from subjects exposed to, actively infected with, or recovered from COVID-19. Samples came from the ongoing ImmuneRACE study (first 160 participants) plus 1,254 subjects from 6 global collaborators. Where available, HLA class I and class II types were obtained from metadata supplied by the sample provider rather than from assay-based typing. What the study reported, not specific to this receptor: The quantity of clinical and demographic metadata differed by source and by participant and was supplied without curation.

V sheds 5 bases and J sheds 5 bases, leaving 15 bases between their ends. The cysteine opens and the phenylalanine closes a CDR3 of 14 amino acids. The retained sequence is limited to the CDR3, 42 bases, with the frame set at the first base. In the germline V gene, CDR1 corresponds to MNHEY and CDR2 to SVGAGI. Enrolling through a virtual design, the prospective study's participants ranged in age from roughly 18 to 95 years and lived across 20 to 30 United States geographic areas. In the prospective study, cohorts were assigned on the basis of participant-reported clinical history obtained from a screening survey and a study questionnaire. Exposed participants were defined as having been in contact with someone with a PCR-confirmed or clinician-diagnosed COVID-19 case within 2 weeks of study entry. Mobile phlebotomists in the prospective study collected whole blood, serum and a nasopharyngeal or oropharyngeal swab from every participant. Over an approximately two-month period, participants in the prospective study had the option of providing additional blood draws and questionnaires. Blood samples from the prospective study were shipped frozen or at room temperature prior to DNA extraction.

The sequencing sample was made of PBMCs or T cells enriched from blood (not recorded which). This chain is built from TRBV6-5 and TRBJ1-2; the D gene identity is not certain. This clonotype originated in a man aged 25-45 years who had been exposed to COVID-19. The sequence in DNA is TGTGCCAGCAGTAACGGGAGAGGCAAATATGGCTACACCTTC. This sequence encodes CASSNGRGKYGYTF.